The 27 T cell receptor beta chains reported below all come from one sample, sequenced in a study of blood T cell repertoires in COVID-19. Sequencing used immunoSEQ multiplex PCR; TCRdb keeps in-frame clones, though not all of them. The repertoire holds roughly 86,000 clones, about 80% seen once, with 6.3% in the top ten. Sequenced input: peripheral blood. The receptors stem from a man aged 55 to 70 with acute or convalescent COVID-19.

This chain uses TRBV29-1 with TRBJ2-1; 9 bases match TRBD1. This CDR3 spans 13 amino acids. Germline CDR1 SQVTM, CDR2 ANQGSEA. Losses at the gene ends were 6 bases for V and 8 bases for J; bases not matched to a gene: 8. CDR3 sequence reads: CSVTGQGLHEQFF. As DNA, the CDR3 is TGCAGCGTGACGGGACAGGGACTCCATGAGCAGTTCTTC.

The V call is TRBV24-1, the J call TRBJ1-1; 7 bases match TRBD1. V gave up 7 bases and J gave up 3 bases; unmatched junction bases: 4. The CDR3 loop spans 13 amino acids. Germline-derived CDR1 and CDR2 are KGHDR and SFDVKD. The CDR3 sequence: CATRYRGDTEAFF. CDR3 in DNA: TGTGCCACCAGGTACAGGGGAGACACTGAAGCTTTCTTT.

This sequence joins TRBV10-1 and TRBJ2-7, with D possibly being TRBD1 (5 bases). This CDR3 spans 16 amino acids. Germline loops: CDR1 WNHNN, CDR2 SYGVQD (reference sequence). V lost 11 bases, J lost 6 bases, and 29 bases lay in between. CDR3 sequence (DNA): TGCGCCCCCGCACGGACCGGACAAAACAGAACGTCCGAGCAGTACTTC. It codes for CAPARTGQNRTSEQYF.

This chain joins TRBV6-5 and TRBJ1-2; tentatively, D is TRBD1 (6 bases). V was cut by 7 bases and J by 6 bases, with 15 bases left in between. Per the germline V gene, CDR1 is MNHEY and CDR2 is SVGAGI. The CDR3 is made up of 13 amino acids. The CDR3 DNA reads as TGTGCCAGCACCATAGGGGGGGGAAATGGCTACACCTTC. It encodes CASTIGGGNGYTF.

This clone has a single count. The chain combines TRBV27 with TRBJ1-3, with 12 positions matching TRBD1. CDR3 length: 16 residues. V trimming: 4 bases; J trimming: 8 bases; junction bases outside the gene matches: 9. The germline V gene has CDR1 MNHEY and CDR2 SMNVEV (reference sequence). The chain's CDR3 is CASSSFPGQGADTIYF. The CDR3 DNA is TGTGCCAGCAGTTCTTTTCCGGGACAGGGGGCAGACACCATATATTTT.

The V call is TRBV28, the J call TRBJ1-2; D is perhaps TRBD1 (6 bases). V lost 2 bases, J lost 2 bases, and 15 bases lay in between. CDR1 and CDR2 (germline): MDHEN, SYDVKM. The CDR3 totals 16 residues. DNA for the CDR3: TGTGCCAGCAGTTTAGGGGGCCAGAGAGAGAACTATGGCTACACCTTC. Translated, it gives CASSLGGQRENYGYTF.

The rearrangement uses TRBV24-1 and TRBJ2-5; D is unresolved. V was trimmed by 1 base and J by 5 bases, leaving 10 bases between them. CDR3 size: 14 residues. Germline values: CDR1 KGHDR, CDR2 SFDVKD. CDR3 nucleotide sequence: TGTGCCACCAGTGATTTAAGGCGGCCCGAGACCCAGTACTTC. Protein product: CATSDLRRPETQYF.

This chain's CDR3 is CASSPRTGEISNQPQHF. DNA for the CDR3: TGTGCCAGCAGTCCCAGGACAGGGGAAATAAGCAATCAGCCCCAGCATTTT. V is TRBV6-6 and J is TRBJ1-5; 9 positions agree with TRBD1. V shed 5 bases, J shed 1 base, and the junction held 9 bases outside the gene matches. The CDR3 extends over 17 amino acids. Per germline, CDR1 MNHNY and CDR2 SVGAGI (reference sequence).

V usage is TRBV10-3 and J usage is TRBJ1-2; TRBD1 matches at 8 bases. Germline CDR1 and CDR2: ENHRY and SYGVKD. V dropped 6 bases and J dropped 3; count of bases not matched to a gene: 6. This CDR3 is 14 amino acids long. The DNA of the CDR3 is TGTGCCATCAGCGCGACAGGGGATGACTATGGCTACACCTTC. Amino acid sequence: CAISATGDDYGYTF.

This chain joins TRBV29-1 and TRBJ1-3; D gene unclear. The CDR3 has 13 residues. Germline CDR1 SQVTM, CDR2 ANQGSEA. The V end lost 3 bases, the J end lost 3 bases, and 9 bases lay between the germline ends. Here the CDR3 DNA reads TGCAGCGTTGAGCAGGTGAATGGAAACACCATATATTTT. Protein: CSVEQVNGNTIYF.

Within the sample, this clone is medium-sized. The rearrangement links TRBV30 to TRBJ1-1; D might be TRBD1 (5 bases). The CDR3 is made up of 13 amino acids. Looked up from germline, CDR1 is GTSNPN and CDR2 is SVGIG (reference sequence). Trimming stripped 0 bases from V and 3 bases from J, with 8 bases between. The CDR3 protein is CAWSVSQDTEAFF. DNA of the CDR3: TGTGCCTGGAGTGTATCACAGGACACTGAAGCTTTCTTT.

In DNA form, the CDR3 reads TGTGCCAGCAGGACAGGGCTGAACAATCAGCCCCAGCATTTT. This translates into CASRTGLNNQPQHF. This rearrangement joins TRBV6-5 to TRBJ1-5, with 7 bases aligning to TRBD1. The CDR3 has 14 amino acids. The V and J ends lost 6 bases and 3 bases, in that order; junction bases with no gene match: 5. Germline-derived CDR1 and CDR2 are MNHEY and SVGAGI.

The CDR3 DNA is TGTGCCAGCAGGTTCCCAGGACAGGGAGGGAACACCGGGGAGCTGTTTTTT. This codes for CASRFPGQGGNTGELFF. The V call is TRBV11-2, the J call TRBJ2-2; 8 positions match TRBD1. The germline CDR1 and CDR2 sequences are SGHAT and FQNNGV. After removal of 6 bases from V and 1 base from J, the junction contained 10 bases not matched to a gene. The CDR3 covers 17 residues.

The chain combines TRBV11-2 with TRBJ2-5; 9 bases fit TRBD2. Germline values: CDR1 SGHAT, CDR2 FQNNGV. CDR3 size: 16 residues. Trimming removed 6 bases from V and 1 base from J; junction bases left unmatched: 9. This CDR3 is CASRTSGGKLQETQYF. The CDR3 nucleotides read TGTGCCAGCAGGACCAGCGGGGGGAAGCTCCAAGAGACCCAGTACTTC. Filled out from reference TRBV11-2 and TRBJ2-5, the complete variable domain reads EAGVAQSPRYKIIEKRQSVAFWCNPISGHATLYWYQQILGQGPKLLIQFQNNGVVDDSQLPKDRFSAERLKGVDSTLKIQPAKLEDSAVYLCASRTSGGKLQETQYFGPGTRLLVL.

The CDR3 sequence is CASSGLPNQPQHF. The CDR3 coding sequence is TGTGCCAGCAGCGGACTTCCCAATCAGCCCCAGCATTTT. V gene TRBV6-2 or TRBV6-3 combines with J gene TRBJ1-5; D gene uncertain. Germline V gives CDR1 MNHEY, CDR2 SVGEGT. V was clipped by 6 bases and J by 3 bases, with 9 bases between them. The CDR3 has 13 residues.

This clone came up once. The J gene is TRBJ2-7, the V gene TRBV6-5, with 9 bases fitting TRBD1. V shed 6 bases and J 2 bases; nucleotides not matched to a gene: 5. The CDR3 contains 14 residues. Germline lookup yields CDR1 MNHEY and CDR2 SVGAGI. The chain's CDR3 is CASRRGQGPYEQYF. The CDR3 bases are TGTGCCAGCAGAAGAGGACAGGGGCCCTACGAGCAGTACTTC.

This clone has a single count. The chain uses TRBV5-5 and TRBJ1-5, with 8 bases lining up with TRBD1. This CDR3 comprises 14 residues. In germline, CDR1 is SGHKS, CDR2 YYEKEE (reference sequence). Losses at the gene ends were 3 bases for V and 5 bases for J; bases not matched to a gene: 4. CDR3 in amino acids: CASSYQTGDQPQHF. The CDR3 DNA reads TGTGCCAGCAGCTACCAGACAGGGGATCAGCCCCAGCATTTT.

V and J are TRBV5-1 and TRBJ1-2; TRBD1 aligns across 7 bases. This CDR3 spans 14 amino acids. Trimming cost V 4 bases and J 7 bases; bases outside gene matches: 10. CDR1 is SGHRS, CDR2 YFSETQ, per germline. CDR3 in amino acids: CASSSEQGRGGYTF. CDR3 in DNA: TGCGCCAGCAGCAGCGAACAGGGGAGAGGTGGCTACACCTTC.

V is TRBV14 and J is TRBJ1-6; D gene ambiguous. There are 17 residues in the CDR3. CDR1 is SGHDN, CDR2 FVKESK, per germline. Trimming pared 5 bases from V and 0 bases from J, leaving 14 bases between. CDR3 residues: CASSSRELDSYNSPLHF. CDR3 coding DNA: TGTGCCAGCAGCTCCCGGGAGCTGGACTCCTATAATTCACCCCTCCACTTT. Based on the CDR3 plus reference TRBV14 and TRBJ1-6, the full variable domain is EAGVTQFPSHSVIEKGQTVTLRCDPISGHDNLYWYRRVMGKEIKFLLHFVKESKQDESGMPNNRFLAERTGGTYSTLKVQPAELEDSGVYFCASSSRELDSYNSPLHFGNGTRLTVT.

CDR3 region: CASRRRDSTEAFF. Here the CDR3 DNA reads TGTGCCAGCAGACGCCGGGACAGCACTGAAGCTTTCTTT. This chain uses TRBV12-3 or TRBV12-4 with TRBJ1-1; 7 bases agree with TRBD1. This CDR3 contains 13 residues. V lost 6 bases to trimming and J lost 4 bases; unmatched junction nucleotides: 5.

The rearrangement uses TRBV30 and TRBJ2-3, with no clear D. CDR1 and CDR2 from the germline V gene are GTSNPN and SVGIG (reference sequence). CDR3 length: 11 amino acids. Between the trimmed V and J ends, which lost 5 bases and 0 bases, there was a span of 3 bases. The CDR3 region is CAWGSTDTQYF. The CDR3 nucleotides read TGTGCCTGGGGCAGCACAGATACGCAGTATTTT.

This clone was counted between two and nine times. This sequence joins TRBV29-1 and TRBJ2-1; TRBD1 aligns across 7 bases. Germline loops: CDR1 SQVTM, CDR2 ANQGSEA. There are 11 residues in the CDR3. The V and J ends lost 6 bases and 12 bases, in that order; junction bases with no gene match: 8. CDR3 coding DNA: TGCAGCGTGGGACAGCGCAGTGGGCAGTTCTTC. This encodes CSVGQRSGQFF.

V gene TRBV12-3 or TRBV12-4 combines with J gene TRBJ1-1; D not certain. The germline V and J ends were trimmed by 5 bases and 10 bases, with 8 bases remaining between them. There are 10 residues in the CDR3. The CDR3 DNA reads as TGTGCCAGCAGTGGGCCTGGAGCTTTCTTT. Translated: CASSGPGAFF.

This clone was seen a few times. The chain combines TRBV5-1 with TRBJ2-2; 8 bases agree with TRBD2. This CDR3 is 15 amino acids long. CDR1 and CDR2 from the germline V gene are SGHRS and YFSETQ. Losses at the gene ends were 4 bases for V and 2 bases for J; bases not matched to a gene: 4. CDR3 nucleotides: TGCGCCAGCAGCCAAGCGGGGGCTAACACCGGGGAGCTGTTTTTT. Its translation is CASSQAGANTGELFF.

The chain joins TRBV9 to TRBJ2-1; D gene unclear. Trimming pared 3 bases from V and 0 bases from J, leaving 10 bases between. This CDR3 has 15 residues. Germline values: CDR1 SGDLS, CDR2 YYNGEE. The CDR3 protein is CASSEDLSSYNEQFF. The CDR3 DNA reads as TGTGCCAGCAGCGAAGATCTATCCTCCTACAATGAGCAGTTCTTC.

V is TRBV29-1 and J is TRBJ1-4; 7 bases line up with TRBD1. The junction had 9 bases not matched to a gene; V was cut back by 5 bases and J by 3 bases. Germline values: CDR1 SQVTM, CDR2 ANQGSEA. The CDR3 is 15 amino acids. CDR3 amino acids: CSVTTGFVANEKLFF. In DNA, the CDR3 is TGCAGCGTTACGACAGGGTTCGTGGCTAATGAAAAACTGTTTTTT.

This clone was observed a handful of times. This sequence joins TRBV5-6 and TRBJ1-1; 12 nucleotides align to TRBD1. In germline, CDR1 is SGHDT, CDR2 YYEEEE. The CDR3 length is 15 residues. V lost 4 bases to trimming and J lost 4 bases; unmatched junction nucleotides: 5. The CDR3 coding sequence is TGTGCCAGCAGCCTTGGGACAGGGGGCAGCACTGAAGCTTTCTTT. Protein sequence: CASSLGTGGSTEAFF.